Listed below are T cell receptor beta chains from one sample, sequenced in a study of T cell responses to AZD1222 COVID-19 vaccine. The protocol was immunoSEQ multiplex PCR, while the TCRdb copy is restricted to in-frame clones and leaves out a portion. The data hold about 110,000 clones, with under 85% observed a single time. Sequencing used peripheral blood, obtained on day 0 of AZD1222 vaccination. The receptor set was obtained from an adult in good health. CDR3s include the opening cysteine and the closing phenylalanine or tryptophan. The D gene is left open where the match is weak. Not every row has a clone size; where given, it reads once, few, many or a size class.

TRBJ1-6,.,.,TRBV7-6,TGTGCCAGCAGCTTCGGGACCGAGAATTCACCCCTCCACTTT,CASSFGTENSPLHF
TRBJ1-6,TRBD1,.,TRBV6-1,TGTGCCAGCAGTGAAGGGATACAGGGGAAGGATAATTCACCCCTCCACTTT,CASSEGIQGKDNSPLHF
TRBJ2-7,TRBD1,.,TRBV6-5,TGTGCCAGCCTTCGACAGGGAAGCTACGAGCAGTACTTC,CASLRQGSYEQYF
TRBJ1-2,.,.,TRBV20-1,TGCAGGACAGATGGCTACACCTTC,CRTDGYTF
TRBJ1-2,.,.,TRBV28,TGTGCCAGCGGCTCAGGGGACGGCTACACCTTC,CASGSGDGYTF
TRBJ2-1,TRBD1,few,TRBV5-1,TGCGCCAGCAGCTCCGGAGGCGGACAGGGGACAATGGAGCAGTTCTTC,CASSSGGGQGTMEQFF
TRBJ1-1,.,.,TRBV19,TGTGCCAGCAGAACGGCGATGAACACTGAAGCTTTCTTT,CASRTAMNTEAFF
TRBJ2-7,TRBD1,.,TRBV5-1,TGCGCCAGCAGCGAGCAGGGACAGGCAATATACGAGCAGTACTTC,CASSEQGQAIYEQYF
TRBJ2-3,TRBD2,.,TRBV7-8,TGTGCCAGCGGTTCCCTAGCGGACCTCACAGATACGCAGTATTTT,CASGSLADLTDTQYF
TRBJ1-4,TRBD1,.,TRBV3-1/TRBV3-2,TGTGCCAGCAGCCACTGGGGGACAGGGACCGAAAAACTGTTTTTT,CASSHWGTGTEKLFF
TRBJ1-5,.,.,TRBV11-3,TGTGCCAGCCCGACGGCCTTCCCTTGTAGGTCCCAGCATTTT,CASPTAFPCRSQHF
TRBJ2-1,TRBD1,few,TRBV6-4,TGTGCCAGCGGGCCCGGTCAGGGGGCAAGTGAGCAGTTCTTC,CASGPGQGASEQFF
TRBJ2-3,TRBD2,.,TRBV5-1,TGCGCCAGCAGCCGAGCGGGGGGGCGAGATACGCAGTATTTT,CASSRAGGRDTQYF
TRBJ1-1,TRBD1,.,TRBV6-1,TGTGCCAGCAGCGAAGGGGGTGAGGGGGCTCGGAGGCTGAACACTGAAGCTTTCTTT,CASSEGGEGARRLNTEAFF
TRBJ2-1,TRBD2,.,TRBV3-1/TRBV3-2,TGTGCCAGCGCGAAGGGACTAGCCATACATGAGCAGTTCTTC,CASAKGLAIHEQFF
TRBJ1-1,.,.,TRBV2,TGTGCCAGCAGTACGGGCCTCCGGGGCACTGAAGCTTTCTTT,CASSTGLRGTEAFF
TRBJ2-7,TRBD1,.,TRBV28,TGTGCCAGCAGTCGGACAGGGAAACTTGCCGAGCAGTACTTC,CASSRTGKLAEQYF
TRBJ1-4,.,.,TRBV5-4,TGTGCCAGCAGCTTACAGGGCGTCGAAAAACTGTTTTTT,CASSLQGVEKLFF
TRBJ2-3,TRBD1,.,TRBV7-2,TGTGCCAGCAGCTGGGGGACAGGGTGGACAGATACGCAGTATTTT,CASSWGTGWTDTQYF
TRBJ1-5,TRBD1,.,TRBV30,TGTGCCTGGAGTGGGGGACAGTCAAATCAGCCCCAGCATTTT,CAWSGGQSNQPQHF
TRBJ2-7,TRBD2,.,TRBV5-4,TGTGCCAGCCAACTCTCAGCAACTAGCGGGGGCCTTCAGACGGAGCAGTACTTC,CASQLSATSGGLQTEQYF
TRBJ1-2,TRBD1,.,TRBV28,TGTGCCAGCAGACGAGGGACAGCCTCTTCTAACTATGGCTACACCTTC,CASRRGTASSNYGYTF
TRBJ2-6,.,.,TRBV7-2,TGTGCCAGCAGCGGGTATAGGGGCCTGGCTACGGGGGCCAACGTCCTGACTTTC,CASSGYRGLATGANVLTF
TRBJ2-7,TRBD1,.,TRBV9,TGTGCCAGCAGCCCAACCCCCCAGGGGGCCAACGAGCAGTACTTC,CASSPTPQGANEQYF
TRBJ1-4,TRBD1,.,TRBV3-1/TRBV3-2,TGTGCCAGCAGCCAAGGGACAGGGGAAAAACTGTTTTTT,CASSQGTGEKLFF
TRBJ1-1,.,.,TRBV12-5,TGTGCTAGTGTGGGGCAGGGTGGCACTGAAGCTTTCTTT,CASVGQGGTEAFF
TRBJ1-2,.,.,TRBV7-2,TGTGCCAGCAGTCCAGCCTTCATACCGGGGGGCTACACCTTC,CASSPAFIPGGYTF
TRBJ2-3,TRBD2,few,TRBV28,TGTGCCAGCAGTGGCGGGGGGCCCTACACAGATACGCAGTATTTT,CASSGGGPYTDTQYF
TRBJ1-1,.,.,TRBV11-2,TGTGCCAGCAGCTTAGGAGGCGTGGACGCTGAAGCTTTCTTT,CASSLGGVDAEAFF
TRBJ2-1,TRBD2,once,TRBV27,TGTGCCAGCAGTTCCAGCGGGGGCCCGAATGAGCAGTTCTTC,CASSSSGGPNEQFF
TRBJ1-2,.,.,TRBV14,TGTGCCAGCAGCCAAGATCTTTCGAAGGGCTACACCTTC,CASSQDLSKGYTF
TRBJ1-1,TRBD1,.,TRBV2,TGTGCCAGCAGAGCGGGACAGAGGAACACTGAAGCTTTCTTT,CASRAGQRNTEAFF
TRBJ1-2,.,.,TRBV21-1,TGTGCCAGCAGCAAAATCCGGCCGTATGGCTACACCTTC,CASSKIRPYGYTF
TRBJ1-5,.,.,TRBV19,TGTGCCAGTAGTATCTTTGATAGTACCAATCAGCCCCAGCATTTT,CASSIFDSTNQPQHF
TRBJ2-1,TRBD1,.,TRBV9,TGTGCCAGCAGCGCCGGGACAGGGGTGGGCAATGAGCAGTTCTTC,CASSAGTGVGNEQFF